The 22 T cell receptor beta chains given below trace back to one sample, sequenced in a study of blood T cell repertoires in COVID-19. Measured with immunoSEQ multiplex PCR; TCRdb has only the in-frame clones, and not every one. This sample has 100,000 to 150,000 clones; approximately 70% occur once, and the top ten carry 1.9%. The sequencing sample was made of peripheral blood. Every receptor here comes from a woman aged 70-85 years with acute or convalescent COVID-19.

V gene TRBV30 combines with J gene TRBJ2-1; D call uncertain. The CDR3 is made up of 12 amino acids. The V end was cut by 4 bases, the J end by 5 bases, with 9 bases between. Germline loops: CDR1 GTSNPN, CDR2 SVGIG (reference sequence). The DNA for the CDR3 is TGTGCCTGGAAGCCGGTTCACAATGAGCAGTTCTTC. This translates into CAWKPVHNEQFF.

The J gene is TRBJ2-2, the V gene TRBV27; 8 bases fit TRBD1. The CDR3 extends over 15 amino acids. The germline CDR1 and CDR2 sequences are MNHEY and SMNVEV (reference sequence). Trimming cost V 7 bases and J 4 bases; bases outside gene matches: 8. CDR3 region: CASTPGTGRTGELFF. The CDR3 nucleotides are TGTGCCAGCACCCCCGGGACAGGCCGCACCGGGGAGCTGTTTTTT.

The chain recombines TRBV11-2 with TRBJ2-1, with TRBD2 identical over 11 bases. The CDR3 sequence is 19 residues long. The ends lost 3 bases at V and 3 bases at J; junction bases unmatched: 13. Germline-derived CDR1 and CDR2 are SGHAT and FQNNGV. The CDR3 nucleotides are TGTGCCAGCAGCTTCCCTGGGCTAGCGGGGGGCCGTTACTACAATGAGCAGTTCTTC. This sequence encodes CASSFPGLAGGRYYNEQFF.

In its sample, this clone was seen a few times. The chain joins TRBV5-1 to TRBJ2-7; TRBD2 agrees at 8 bases. The V gene's germline CDR1 is SGHRS and CDR2 YFSETQ. V lost 3 bases, J lost 5 bases, and 4 bases stayed unmatched. This CDR3 is built from 13 residues. This CDR3 is CASSSAGVHEQYF. The DNA for the CDR3 is TGCGCCAGCAGCTCAGCGGGGGTCCACGAGCAGTACTTC.

The V call is TRBV30, the J call TRBJ1-4; D may be TRBD1 (6 bases). Germline V gene data show CDR1 as GTSNPN and CDR2 as SVGIG (reference sequence). This CDR3 region has 15 residues. V was pared by 0 bases and J by 1 base, with 9 bases between. The CDR3 loop is CAWSVRGGTNEKLFF. CDR3 bases: TGTGCCTGGAGTGTACGAGGGGGAACTAATGAAAAACTGTTTTTT. Full variable domain (remainder filled in from reference TRBV30 and TRBJ1-4): SQTIHQWPATLVQPVGSPLSLECTVEGTSNPNLYWYRQAAGRGLQLLFYSVGIGQISSEVPQNLSASRPQDRQFILSSKKLLLSDSGFYLCAWSVRGGTNEKLFFGSGTQLSVL.

J is TRBJ2-2 and V is TRBV5-1, with TRBD1 as a possible D gene (6 bases). Germline V lookup: CDR1 SGHRS, CDR2 YFSETQ. Trimming removed 4 bases from V and 6 bases from J, with 10 bases in between. CDR3 length equals 13 residues. This CDR3 is CASSAQGSGELFF. CDR3 sequence (DNA): TGCGCCAGCAGCGCACAGGGTTCCGGGGAGCTGTTTTTT.

This clone was counted once. This rearrangement joins TRBV5-1 to TRBJ2-7; TRBD1 agrees at 11 bases. Germline V gives CDR1 SGHRS, CDR2 YFSETQ. The CDR3 has 14 amino acids. With V trimmed by 4 bases and J by 0 bases, 0 bases remained unmatched. CDR3 loop: CASSGQGASYEQYF. The CDR3 coding sequence is TGCGCCAGCAGCGGACAGGGGGCCTCCTACGAGCAGTACTTC.

CDR3 loop: CASSADRVRHEQYF. In nucleotides, the CDR3 is TGTGCCAGCTCAGCAGACAGGGTCAGGCACGAGCAGTACTTC. The rearrangement links TRBV18 to TRBJ2-7; 7 positions agree with TRBD1. Germline V lookup: CDR1 KGHSH, CDR2 LQKENI. The CDR3 is 14 amino acids. V shed 5 bases, J shed 5 bases, and the junction held 9 bases outside the gene matches.

This clone was seen more than once but under ten times. This chain uses TRBV3-1 (or the pseudogene TRBV3-2) with TRBJ2-1; 9 bases match TRBD2. V dropped 4 bases and J dropped 6; count of bases not matched to a gene: 1. The CDR3 length is 13 residues. Germline lookup yields CDR1 LGHDT and CDR2 YNNKEL (reference sequence). In nucleotides, the CDR3 is TGTGCCAGCAGCCTAGCGGGAGCCAATGAGCAGTTCTTC. Translation: CASSLAGANEQFF.

The chain couples TRBV19 to TRBJ2-5; TRBD2 aligns across 8 bases. In germline, CDR1 is LNHDA, CDR2 SQIVND (reference sequence). V shed 4 bases, J shed 3 bases, and the junction held 4 bases outside the gene matches. The CDR3 is 14 amino acids. The CDR3: CASSTVSGKETQYF. CDR3 nucleotides: TGTGCCAGTAGTACAGTTAGCGGGAAAGAGACCCAGTACTTC.

This clone turned up a few times. The chain joins TRBV10-2 to TRBJ2-1; the D gene is possibly TRBD1 (5 bases). CDR3 length: 11 amino acids. V was shortened by 4 bases and J by 8 bases, with 6 bases between the two germline ends. In germline, CDR1 is WSHSY, CDR2 SAAADI. CDR3 sequence reads: CASSVGDEQFF. The CDR3 coding sequence is TGCGCCAGCAGTGTAGGGGATGAGCAGTTCTTC.

V gene TRBV6-5 combines with J gene TRBJ1-1, with 8 bases that match TRBD1. Germline trimming cut 1 base from V and 4 bases from J; bases unmatched to any gene: 5. The CDR3 is 15 residues long. The germline V gene has CDR1 MNHEY and CDR2 SVGAGI. CDR3 DNA sequence: TGTGCCAGCAGTTACTTACAGGGGGTGGGCACTGAAGCTTTCTTT. Translated: CASSYLQGVGTEAFF.

This clone was seen a handful of times. CDR3 region: CAFDRRSPSGANVLTF. CDR3 coding DNA: TGTGCCTTTGACAGAAGGTCCCCCTCTGGGGCCAACGTCCTGACTTTC. The chain employs TRBV30 and TRBJ2-6; perhaps TRBD1 as D (5 bases). V shed 7 bases and J shed 0 bases, with 16 bases lying between them. Germline V gives CDR1 GTSNPN, CDR2 SVGIG (reference sequence). The CDR3 runs to 16 residues. Using reference TRBV30 and TRBJ2-6 for the parts outside the CDR3, the full variable domain is SQTIHQWPATLVQPVGSPLSLECTVEGTSNPNLYWYRQAAGRGLQLLFYSVGIGQISSEVPQNLSASRPQDRQFILSSKKLLLSDSGFYLCAFDRRSPSGANVLTFGAGSRLTVL.

The count of this clone is one. The genes are TRBV25-1 and TRBJ2-7; D is perhaps TRBD1 (6 bases). The CDR3 totals 15 residues. Germline V lookup: CDR1 MGHDK, CDR2 SYGVNS. The germline V and J ends were trimmed by 3 bases and 5 bases, with 17 bases remaining between them. The CDR3 nucleotides read TGTGCCAGCAGTGATCCCGGACAGCTAGGGGACGAGCAGTACTTC. Translated: CASSDPGQLGDEQYF.

The table lists this clone with a few counts. The genes are TRBV7-9 and TRBJ1-6; D unclear. Trimming pared 1 base from V and 9 bases from J, leaving 10 bases between. Germline CDR1 SEHNR, CDR2 FQNEAQ (reference sequence). The length of the CDR3 is 14 residues. In nucleotides, the CDR3 is TGTGCCAGCAGCTTAGAGAACAGCTTTTCACCCCTCCACTTT. The encoded protein is CASSLENSFSPLHF.

J is TRBJ2-2 and V is TRBV25-1; unclear D gene. V gave up 7 bases and J gave up 3 bases, with 3 bases separating them. The CDR3 runs 11 residues. Germline V gene data show CDR1 as MGHDK and CDR2 as SYGVNS. The CDR3 region is CASTDTGELFF. DNA of the CDR3: TGTGCCAGCACGGACACCGGGGAGCTGTTTTTT.

Details on this clone: The same CDR3 can be traced to other DNA sequences in this sample. V is TRBV24-1 and J is TRBJ1-5; the D is unclear. Germline loops: CDR1 KGHDR, CDR2 SFDVKD. The CDR3 spans 14 residues. V was shortened by 3 bases and J by 0 bases, with 5 bases between the two germline ends. DNA of the CDR3: TGTGCCACCAGTGATCAGGATAGCAATCAGCCCCAGCATTTT. It is translated as CATSDQDSNQPQHF.

V is TRBV10-3 and J is TRBJ1-2; D is perhaps TRBD1 (5 bases). CDR3 length: 14 residues. The V gene's germline CDR1 is ENHRY and CDR2 SYGVKD. V lost 0 bases to trimming and J lost 8 bases, with 13 bases between them. The CDR3 protein is CAISESFNRPGYTF. As DNA, the CDR3 is TGTGCCATCAGTGAGTCCTTCAACAGGCCAGGCTACACCTTC.

The CDR3 is CAIRVASNTGELFF. The CDR3 DNA is TGTGCCATCAGAGTGGCCTCGAACACCGGGGAGCTGTTTTTT. This chain uses TRBV10-3 with TRBJ2-2; no definite D call. V was pared by 6 bases and J by 0 bases, with 8 bases between. The germline CDR1 and CDR2 sequences are ENHRY and SYGVKD. This CDR3 has 14 residues.

The J gene is TRBJ2-4, the V gene TRBV23-1; D is perhaps TRBD1 (6 bases). TRBV23-1 is an ORF; its function is uncertain. V lost 6 bases and J 8 bases, leaving 23 bases between the germline ends. This CDR3 comprises 16 residues. CDR3 sequence: CASSLHTDRDTDIQYF. The CDR3 DNA follows: TGCGCCAGCAGCCTCCACACAGACCGGGACACCGACATTCAGTACTTC.

The rearrangement uses TRBV3-1 (or the pseudogene TRBV3-2) and TRBJ2-6; D unresolved. The CDR3 runs 16 residues. The germline V and J ends were trimmed by 1 base and 2 bases, with 9 bases remaining between them. CDR1 is LGHDT, CDR2 YNNKEL, per germline (reference sequence). The CDR3 loop reads CASSQGSGPGANVLTF. The CDR3 DNA is TGTGCCAGCAGCCAAGGAAGTGGGCCTGGGGCCAACGTCCTGACTTTC.

CDR3 amino acids: CASSQLQQYNSPLHF. For the CDR3, the DNA is TGCGCCAGCAGCCAACTACAGCAATATAATTCACCCCTCCACTTT. The chain couples TRBV4-3 to TRBJ1-6, with no clear D. The V gene's germline CDR1 is LGHNA and CDR2 YSLEER. Trimming took off 2 bases at V and 4 bases at J, with 9 bases between the two ends. This CDR3 spans 15 amino acids.